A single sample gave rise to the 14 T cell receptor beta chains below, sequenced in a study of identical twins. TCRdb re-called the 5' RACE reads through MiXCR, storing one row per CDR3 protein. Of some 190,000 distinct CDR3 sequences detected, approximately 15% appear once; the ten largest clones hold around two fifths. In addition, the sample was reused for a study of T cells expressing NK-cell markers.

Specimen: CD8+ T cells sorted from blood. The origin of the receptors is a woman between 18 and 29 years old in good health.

The CDR3 nucleotides read TGCGCCAGCAGCCGGAGCGGCGGGAGCACAGATACGCAGTATTTT. This codes for CASSRSGGSTDTQYF. This chain joins TRBV4-3 and TRBJ2-3; weak D call: TRBD2 (5 bases). The CDR3 extends over 15 amino acids. Germline V gene lookup returns CDR1 LGHNA and CDR2 YSLEER. The V end lost 4 bases, the J end lost 0 bases, and 11 bases lay between the germline ends.

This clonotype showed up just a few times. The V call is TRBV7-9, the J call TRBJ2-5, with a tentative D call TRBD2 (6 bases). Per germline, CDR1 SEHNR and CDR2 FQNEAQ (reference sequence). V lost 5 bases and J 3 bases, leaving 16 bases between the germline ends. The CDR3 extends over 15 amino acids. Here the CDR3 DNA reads TGTGCCAGCAGCCGCGATCGGACGGGGGAAGAGACCCAGTACTTC. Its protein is CASSRDRTGEETQYF.

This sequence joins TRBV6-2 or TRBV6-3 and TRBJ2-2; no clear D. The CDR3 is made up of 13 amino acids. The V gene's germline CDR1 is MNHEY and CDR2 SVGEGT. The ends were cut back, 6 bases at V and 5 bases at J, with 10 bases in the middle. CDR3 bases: TGTGCCAGCAGCCCTACTTGGACCGGGGAGCTGTTTTTT. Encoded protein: CASSPTWTGELFF.

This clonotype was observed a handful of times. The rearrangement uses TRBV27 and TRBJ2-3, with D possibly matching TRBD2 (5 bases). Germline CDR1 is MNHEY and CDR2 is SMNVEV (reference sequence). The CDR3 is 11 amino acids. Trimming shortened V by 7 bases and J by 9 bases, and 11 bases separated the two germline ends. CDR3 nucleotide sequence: TGTGCCAGCACTGTGGGGAGAACGCAGTATTTT. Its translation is CASTVGRTQYF.

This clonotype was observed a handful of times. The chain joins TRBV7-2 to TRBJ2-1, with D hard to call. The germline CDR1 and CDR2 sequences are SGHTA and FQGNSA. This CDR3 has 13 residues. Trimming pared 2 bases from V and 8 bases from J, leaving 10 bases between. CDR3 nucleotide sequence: TGTGCCAGCAGCTTAATTACGTGGGATGAGCAGTTCTTC. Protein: CASSLITWDEQFF.

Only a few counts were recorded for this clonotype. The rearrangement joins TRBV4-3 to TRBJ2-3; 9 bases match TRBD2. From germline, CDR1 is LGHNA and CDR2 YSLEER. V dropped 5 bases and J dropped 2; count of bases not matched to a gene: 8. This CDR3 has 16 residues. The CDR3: CASSERLADYTDTQYF. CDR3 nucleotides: TGCGCCAGCAGCGAACGACTAGCGGATTACACAGATACGCAGTATTTT.

The CDR3 sequence is CASSLEGGHEQFF. CDR3 DNA: TGTGCCAGCAGTCTAGAGGGTGGGCATGAGCAGTTCTTC. The V call is TRBV12-3 or TRBV12-4, the J call TRBJ2-1, with TRBD2 as a possible D gene (5 bases). With 5 bases removed from V and 8 bases from J, the gap between germline ends came to 13 bases. CDR3 size: 13 residues.

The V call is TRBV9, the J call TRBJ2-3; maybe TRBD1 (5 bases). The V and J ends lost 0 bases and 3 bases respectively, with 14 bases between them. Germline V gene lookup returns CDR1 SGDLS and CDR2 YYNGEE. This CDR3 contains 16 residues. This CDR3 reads CASSVVGPPSTDTQYF. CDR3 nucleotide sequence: TGTGCCAGCAGCGTAGTGGGGCCACCTTCGACAGATACGCAGTATTTT.

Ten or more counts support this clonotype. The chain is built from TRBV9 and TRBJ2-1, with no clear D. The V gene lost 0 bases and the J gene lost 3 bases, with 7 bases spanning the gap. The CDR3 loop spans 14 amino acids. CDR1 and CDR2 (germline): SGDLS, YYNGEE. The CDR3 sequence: CASSVVDGYNEQFF. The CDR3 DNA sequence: TGTGCCAGCAGCGTAGTTGACGGCTACAATGAGCAGTTCTTC.

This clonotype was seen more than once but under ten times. The CDR3 region has the DNA TGTGCCAGCAGTTACTCCCACCGGGAGACCCAGTACTTC. Its translation is CASSYSHRETQYF. The chain has TRBV6-2 or TRBV6-3 and TRBJ2-5; D remains ambiguous. The CDR3 contains 13 residues. V was shortened by 0 bases and J by 5 bases, with 7 bases between the two germline ends. The germline CDR1 and CDR2 sequences are MNHEY and SVGEGT.

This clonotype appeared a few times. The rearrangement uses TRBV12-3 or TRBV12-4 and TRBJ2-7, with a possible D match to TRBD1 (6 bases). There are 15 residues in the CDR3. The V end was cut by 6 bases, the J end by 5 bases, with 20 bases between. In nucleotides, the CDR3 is TGTGCCAGCAGCGCAGGGGATCATCTAGCTCACGAGCAGTACTTC. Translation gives CASSAGDHLAHEQYF.

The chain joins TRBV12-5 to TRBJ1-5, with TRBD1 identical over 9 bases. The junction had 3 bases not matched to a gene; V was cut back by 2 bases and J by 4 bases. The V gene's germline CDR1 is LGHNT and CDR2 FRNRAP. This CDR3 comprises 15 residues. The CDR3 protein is CASGLFGQGNQPQHF. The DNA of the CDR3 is TGTGCTAGTGGTTTGTTCGGACAGGGGAATCAGCCCCAGCATTTT.

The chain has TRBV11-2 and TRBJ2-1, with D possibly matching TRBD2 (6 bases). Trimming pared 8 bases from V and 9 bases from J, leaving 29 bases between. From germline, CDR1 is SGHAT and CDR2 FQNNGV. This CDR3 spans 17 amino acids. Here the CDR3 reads CASYSWGISGPTGEQFF. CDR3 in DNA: TGTGCCAGCTACTCTTGGGGGATTAGCGGTCCTACCGGTGAGCAGTTCTTC. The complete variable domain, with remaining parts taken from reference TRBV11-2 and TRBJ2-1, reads EAGVAQSPRYKIIEKRQSVAFWCNPISGHATLYWYQQILGQGPKLLIQFQNNGVVDDSQLPKDRFSAERLKGVDSTLKIQPAKLEDSAVYLCASYSWGISGPTGEQFFGPGTRLTVL.

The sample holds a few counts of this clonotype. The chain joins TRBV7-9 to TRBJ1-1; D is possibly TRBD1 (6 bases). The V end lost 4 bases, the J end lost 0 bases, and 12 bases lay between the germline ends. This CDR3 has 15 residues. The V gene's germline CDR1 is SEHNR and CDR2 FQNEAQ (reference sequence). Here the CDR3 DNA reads TGTGCCAGCAGCTCACCCAGGGACATGAACACTGAAGCTTTCTTT. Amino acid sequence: CASSSPRDMNTEAFF.